The 23 T cell receptor beta chains in this list originate from one sample, sequenced in a study of T cells in Graves' hyperthyroidism and ophthalmopathy. RNA transcripts served as the template for amplifying TCR beta CDR3 regions. TCR CDR3 underwent first-round RT-PCR with the HTBI primer set. TCRdb analysed the multiplex PCR reads with MiXCR anew, one entry per CDR3 protein. Among about 400,000 distinct CDR3 sequences, about 12% were seen once, and the ten largest hold around a tenth. Sequencing input: blood. The receptors derive from a woman between 18 and 29 years old with Graves' hyperthyroidism.

This chain connects TRBV19 to TRBJ1-2; D is unclear. Germline V CDR1 and CDR2: LNHDA, SQIVND (reference sequence). The length of the CDR3 is 13 residues. V shed 7 bases and J shed 2 bases, with 11 bases lying between them. The CDR3 coding sequence is TGTGCCAGTAATCCTGACGGGAACTATGGCTACACCTTC. It encodes CASNPDGNYGYTF.

This clonotype was seen many times. The rearrangement links TRBV18 to TRBJ2-1; the D gene is possibly TRBD2 (6 bases). CDR1 is KGHSH, CDR2 LQKENI, per germline. The CDR3 length is 15 residues. Deletions cut 6 bases from V and 6 bases from J, with 18 bases between. The CDR3 coding sequence is TGTGCCAGCTCGTCAGCGGGCCCCCCCCGCAATGAGCAGTTCTTC. It translates to CASSSAGPPRNEQFF.

This clonotype showed up many times. This chain links TRBV12-3 or TRBV12-4 with TRBJ2-7, with D possibly matching TRBD1 (6 bases). Trimming took off 3 bases at V and 4 bases at J, with 13 bases between the two ends. The CDR3 extends over 14 amino acids. The CDR3: CASSLRQGSYEQYF. The CDR3, as DNA: TGTGCCAGCAGTTTGAGGCAGGGGTCGTACGAGCAGTACTTC.

This clonotype was found many times. This chain joins TRBV3-1 and TRBJ2-3; D call uncertain. The CDR3 has 14 residues. V was shortened by 1 base and J by 4 bases, with 9 bases between the two germline ends. CDR1 is LGHDT, CDR2 YNNKEL, per germline (reference sequence). As DNA, the CDR3 is TGTGCCAGCAGCCAAGTCACACTCCCAGATACGCAGTATTTT. It is translated as CASSQVTLPDTQYF.

In this sample, this clonotype turned up many times. V gene TRBV7-9 combines with J gene TRBJ2-3, with D perhaps TRBD2 (5 bases). V was clipped by 5 bases and J by 0 bases, with 9 bases between them. CDR1 SEHNR and CDR2 FQNEAQ come from the germline V gene (reference sequence). The CDR3 extends over 14 amino acids. DNA for the CDR3: TGTGCCAGCAGCACCCGGGGAAGCACAGATACGCAGTATTTT. Translated: CASSTRGSTDTQYF.

This clonotype was picked up many times. The CDR3 protein is CAWSKKGAGYGYTF. The CDR3, as DNA: TGTGCCTGGAGCAAAAAGGGGGCAGGCTATGGCTACACCTTC. This rearrangement joins TRBV30 to TRBJ1-2, with 7 nucleotides matching TRBD1. This CDR3 has 14 amino acids. The V gene's germline CDR1 is GTSNPN and CDR2 SVGIG (reference sequence). The V segment lost 3 bases and the J segment 4 bases; nucleotides outside the gene matches: 8.

This clonotype was found a few times. The chain is built from TRBV4-1 and TRBJ1-5, with 7 positions matching TRBD1. V trimming: 8 bases; J trimming: 2 bases; junction bases outside the gene matches: 12. CDR3 size: 16 residues. From germline, CDR1 is MGHRA and CDR2 YSYEKL. CDR3 DNA: TGCGCCAGCCGCGACCTTCCAGGGGGAGGCAATCAGCCCCAGCATTTT. It encodes CASRDLPGGGNQPQHF.

This clonotype came up a few times. This chain connects TRBV5-4 to TRBJ2-5; D is unclear. Germline CDR1 reads SGHNT; CDR2 reads YYREEE (reference sequence). The CDR3 loop spans 14 amino acids. V lost 4 bases and J 3 bases, leaving 13 bases between the germline ends. In DNA form, the CDR3 reads TGTGCCAGCAGCCCAAGCCCACGAGAAGAGACCCAGTACTTC. Its translation is CASSPSPREETQYF.

This clonotype was found a few times. The rearrangement joins TRBV19 to TRBJ2-1; D perhaps matches TRBD1 (6 bases). Trimming took 7 bases from V and 8 from J, leaving 24 bases between them. Per germline, CDR1 LNHDA and CDR2 SQIVND (reference sequence). The CDR3 consists of 16 residues. The CDR3 protein is CASTLSGTSNIYEQFF. The CDR3 DNA sequence: TGTGCCAGTACCCTATCCGGGACAAGCAACATCTATGAGCAGTTCTTC.

This clonotype was seen at least ten times. The gene calls are TRBV20-1 and TRBJ1-1, with D unresolved. With 6 bases removed from V and 11 bases from J, the gap between germline ends came to 19 bases. Germline V gives CDR1 DFQATT, CDR2 SNEGSKA (reference sequence). The CDR3 spans 12 residues. This CDR3 is CSALKEGSGAFF. Written as DNA, the CDR3 is TGCAGTGCATTAAAAGAGGGTTCGGGGGCTTTCTTT.

This clonotype was counted ten times or more. The rearrangement joins TRBV28 to TRBJ1-2, with 8 bases fitting TRBD1. Germline V gene lookup returns CDR1 MDHEN and CDR2 SYDVKM. This CDR3 is built from 15 residues. The junction had 10 bases not matched to a gene; V was cut back by 6 bases and J by 4 bases. For the CDR3, the DNA is TGTGCCAGCAGCCCAGGGGGCGGGGAGAGCTATGGCTACACCTTC. Translation gives CASSPGGGESYGYTF.

Many counts were recorded for this clonotype. CDR3 nucleotide sequence: TGTGCCAGTAGCGGGGGAGCAGGCACTGAAGCTTTCTTT. This translates into CASSGGAGTEAFF. The chain recombines TRBV19 with TRBJ1-1; possibly TRBD1 for D (5 bases). With 6 bases removed from V and 4 bases from J, the gap between germline ends came to 12 bases. Germline assignment: CDR1 LNHDA and CDR2 SQIVND (reference sequence). This CDR3 spans 13 amino acids.

Remarks on this clonotype: A much larger clone differs from this one at a single base, so this may be a read error. The chain couples TRBV20-1 to TRBJ2-1; possible D gene TRBD1, 6 bases. This CDR3 spans 13 amino acids. V was shortened by 3 bases and J by 5 bases, with 11 bases between the two germline ends. CDR1 and CDR2 (germline): DFQATT, SNEGSKA (reference sequence). For the CDR3, the DNA is TGCAGTGCTAGCGGGGCAGGGGACAATGAGCAGTTCTTC. It codes for CSASGAGDNEQFF.

V gene TRBV9 combines with J gene TRBJ1-5, with 7 nucleotides matching TRBD1. V trimming: 4 bases; J trimming: 6 bases; junction bases outside the gene matches: 10. Germline V gene sequence: CDR1 SGDLS, CDR2 YYNGEE. This CDR3 is 15 amino acids long. CDR3 nucleotide sequence: TGTGCCAGCAGCCCATACGGGACAGACAGTCAGCCCCAGCATTTT. Its protein is CASSPYGTDSQPQHF.

This clonotype was seen many times. The rearrangement uses TRBV5-1 and TRBJ2-7; D unresolved. CDR3 length equals 15 residues. Trimming pared 0 bases from V and 0 bases from J, leaving 10 bases between. The germline gives CDR1 SGHRS, CDR2 YFSETQ. The CDR3 loop is CASSLAASYSYEQYF. In nucleotides, the CDR3 is TGCGCCAGCAGCTTGGCGGCTTCCTACTCCTACGAGCAGTACTTC.

The count of this clonotype is one. The chain couples TRBV18 to TRBJ1-1; D gene unclear. The CDR3 covers 15 residues. V lost 3 bases, J lost 0 bases, and 11 bases lay in between. Germline CDR1 is KGHSH and CDR2 is LQKENI. CDR3 sequence reads: CASSPSFHLNTEAFF. CDR3 bases: TGTGCCAGCTCACCTTCTTTTCACTTGAACACTGAAGCTTTCTTT.

At least ten counts were recorded for this clonotype. This chain connects TRBV28 to TRBJ2-3, with D unclear. V gave up 10 bases and J gave up 6 bases, with 20 bases separating them. The germline V gene has CDR1 MDHEN and CDR2 SYDVKM. The CDR3 runs to 14 residues. CDR3 DNA: TGTGCCACCCACAAAGGACCTCTATTGGATACGCAGTATTTT. Protein product: CATHKGPLLDTQYF. Together with reference TRBV28 and TRBJ2-3, the CDR3 gives the full variable domain: DVKVTQSSRYLVKRTGEKVFLECVQDMDHENMFWYRQDPGLGLRLIYFSYDVKMKEKGDIPEGYSVSREKKERFSLILESASTNQTSMYLCATHKGPLLDTQYFGPGTRLTVL.

This clonotype was detected ten times or more. This chain joins TRBV20-1 and TRBJ1-2; no reliable D call. V lost 3 bases, J lost 3 bases, and 14 bases lay in between. The germline V gene encodes CDR1 DFQATT and CDR2 SNEGSKA (reference sequence). The CDR3 totals 14 residues. CDR3 protein: CSARADPPDYGYTF. The CDR3 DNA sequence: TGCAGTGCTAGGGCGGACCCCCCGGACTATGGCTACACCTTC.

This clonotype was counted between two and nine times. The J gene is TRBJ1-2, the V gene TRBV9; TRBD1 might be the D (6 bases). This CDR3 contains 16 residues. Germline V gene data show CDR1 as SGDLS and CDR2 as YYNGEE. V was cut by 0 bases and J by 3 bases, with 15 bases left in between. CDR3 sequence: CASSVGWGLYHYGYTF. CDR3 sequence (DNA): TGTGCCAGCAGCGTAGGGTGGGGGCTTTATCACTATGGCTACACCTTC. The full variable domain, completed using reference TRBV9 and TRBJ1-2, is DSGVTQTPKHLITATGQRVTLRCSPRSGDLSVYWYQQSLDQGLQFLIQYYNGEERAKGNILERFSAQQFPDLHSELNLSSLELGDSALYFCASSVGWGLYHYGYTFGSGTRLTVV.

This clonotype was seen a few times. The chain recombines TRBV9 with TRBJ2-1; the match to TRBD2 covers 9 bases. CDR1 and CDR2 from the germline V gene are SGDLS and YYNGEE. The V segment lost 0 bases and the J segment 8 bases; nucleotides outside the gene matches: 9. There are 16 residues in the CDR3. CDR3 loop: CASSVGNSGGWDEQFF. Here the CDR3 DNA reads TGTGCCAGCAGCGTAGGGAATAGCGGGGGTTGGGATGAGCAGTTCTTC.

Ten or more counts support this clonotype. The rearrangement uses TRBV9 and TRBJ2-2; no firm D call. CDR1 is SGDLS, CDR2 YYNGEE, per germline. The CDR3 sequence is 12 residues long. Trimming removed 1 base from V and 5 bases from J, with 3 bases in between. The CDR3 nucleotides read TGTGCCAGCAGCGTACGTACCGGGGAGCTGTTTTTT. Protein product: CASSVRTGELFF. Filled out from reference TRBV9 and TRBJ2-2, the complete variable domain reads DSGVTQTPKHLITATGQRVTLRCSPRSGDLSVYWYQQSLDQGLQFLIQYYNGEERAKGNILERFSAQQFPDLHSELNLSSLELGDSALYFCASSVRTGELFFGEGSRLTVL.

This clonotype was found many times. The V gene is TRBV11-2, the J gene TRBJ2-7, with D possibly matching TRBD2 (7 bases). Germline lookup yields CDR1 SGHAT and CDR2 FQNNGV. This CDR3 spans 15 amino acids. Deletions cut 4 bases from V and 2 bases from J, with 15 bases between. The CDR3, as DNA: TGTGCCAGCAGCTCCATCCTCGGGGGGCCCTACGAGCAGTACTTC. This gives the protein CASSSILGGPYEQYF.

Turning to this clonotype: Germline and junction disagree at one end, which may indicate a read error. The chain recombines TRBV6-1 with TRBJ2-3; D perhaps matches TRBD2 (5 bases). This CDR3 is built from 12 residues. Germline V gene sequence: CDR1 MNHNS, CDR2 SASEGT. The CDR3 here is CASSAEGDAQYF. The CDR3 nucleotides are TGTGCCAGCAGTGCTGAGGGAGATGCGCAGTATTTT.